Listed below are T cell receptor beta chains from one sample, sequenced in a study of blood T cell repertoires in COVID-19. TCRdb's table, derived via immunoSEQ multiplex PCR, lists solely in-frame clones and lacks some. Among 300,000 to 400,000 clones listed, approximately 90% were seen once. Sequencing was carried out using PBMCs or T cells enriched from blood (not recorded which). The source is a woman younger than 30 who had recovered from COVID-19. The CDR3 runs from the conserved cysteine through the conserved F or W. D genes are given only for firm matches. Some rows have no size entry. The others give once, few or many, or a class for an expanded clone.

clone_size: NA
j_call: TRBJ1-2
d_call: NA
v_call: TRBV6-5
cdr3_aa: CASSTTALSNYGYTF
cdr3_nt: TGTGCCAGCAGCACAACAGCCCTGTCGAACTATGGCTACACCTTC

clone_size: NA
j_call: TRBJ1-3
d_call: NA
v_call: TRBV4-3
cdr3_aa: CASSQDFRGEIGNTIYF
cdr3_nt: TGCGCCAGCAGCCAAGACTTTCGGGGGGAGATTGGAAACACCATATATTTT

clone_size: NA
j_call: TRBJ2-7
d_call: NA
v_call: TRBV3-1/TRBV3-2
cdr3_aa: CASSQEPQDSYEQYF
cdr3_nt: TGTGCCAGCAGCCAAGAACCCCAGGACTCCTACGAGCAGTACTTC

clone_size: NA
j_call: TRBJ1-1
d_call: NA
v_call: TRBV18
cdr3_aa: CASSPAGSNTEAFF
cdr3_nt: TGTGCCAGCTCACCAGCAGGATCGAACACTGAAGCTTTCTTT

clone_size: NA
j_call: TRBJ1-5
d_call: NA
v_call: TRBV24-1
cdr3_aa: CATSDKEGNRGNQPQHF
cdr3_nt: TGTGCCACCAGTGATAAAGAGGGAAACAGGGGCAATCAGCCCCAGCATTTT

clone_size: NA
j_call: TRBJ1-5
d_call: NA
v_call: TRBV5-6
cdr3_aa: CASSLGGRPQHF
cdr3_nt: TGTGCCAGCAGCTTGGGAGGGCGGCCCCAGCATTTT

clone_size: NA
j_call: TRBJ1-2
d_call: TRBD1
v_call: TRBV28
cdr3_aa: CASSLTGGLDGYTF
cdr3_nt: TGTGCCAGCAGTCTAACAGGGGGCCTGGATGGCTACACCTTC

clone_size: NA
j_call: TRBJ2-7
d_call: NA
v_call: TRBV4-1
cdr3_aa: CASSPRQRSSYEQYF
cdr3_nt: TGCGCCAGCAGCCCCCGGCAACGGAGCTCCTACGAGCAGTACTTC

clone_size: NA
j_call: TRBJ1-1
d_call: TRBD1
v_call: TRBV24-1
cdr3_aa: CATSGYRGRRENTEAFF
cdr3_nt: TGTGCCACCAGTGGTTACAGGGGGCGGAGGGAGAACACTGAAGCTTTCTTT

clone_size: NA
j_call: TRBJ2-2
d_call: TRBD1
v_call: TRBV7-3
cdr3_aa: CASSPDRAGELFF
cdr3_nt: TGTGCCAGCAGCCCCGACAGGGCCGGGGAGCTGTTTTTT

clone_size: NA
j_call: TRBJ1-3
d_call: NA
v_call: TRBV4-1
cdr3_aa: CASSQDQGLIISGNTIYF
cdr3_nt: TGCGCCAGCAGCCAAGATCAGGGCCTAATTATCTCTGGAAACACCATATATTTT

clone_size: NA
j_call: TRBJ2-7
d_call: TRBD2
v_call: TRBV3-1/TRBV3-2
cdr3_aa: CASSPSGGADEQYF
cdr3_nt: TGTGCCAGCAGCCCCAGCGGGGGGGCCGACGAGCAGTACTTC

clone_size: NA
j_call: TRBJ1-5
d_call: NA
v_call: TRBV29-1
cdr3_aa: CSVGGVGQPQHF
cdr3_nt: TGCAGCGTGGGGGGTGTGGGTCAGCCCCAGCATTTT

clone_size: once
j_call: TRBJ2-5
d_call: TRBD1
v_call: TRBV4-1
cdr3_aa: CASSPRTGGGQETQYF
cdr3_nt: TGCGCCAGCAGCCCCCGGACAGGGGGGGGCCAAGAGACCCAGTACTTC

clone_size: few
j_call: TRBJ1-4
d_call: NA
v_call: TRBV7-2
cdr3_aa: CASSLAHPARGEKLFF
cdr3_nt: TGTGCCAGCAGCTTAGCGCACCCGGCGAGAGGGGAAAAACTGTTTTTT

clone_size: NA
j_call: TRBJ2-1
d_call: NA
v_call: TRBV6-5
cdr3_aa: CASSYQGTDNEQFF
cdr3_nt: TGTGCCAGCAGTTATCAGGGGACGGACAATGAGCAGTTCTTC

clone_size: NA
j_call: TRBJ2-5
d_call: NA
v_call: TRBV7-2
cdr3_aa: CASSLSGPAQETQYF
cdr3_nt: TGTGCCAGCAGCTTAAGCGGTCCGGCTCAAGAGACCCAGTACTTC

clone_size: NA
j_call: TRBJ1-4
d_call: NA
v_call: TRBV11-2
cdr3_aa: CASSYTGTVNEKLFF
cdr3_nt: TGTGCCAGCAGCTATACAGGGACGGTTAATGAAAAACTGTTTTTT

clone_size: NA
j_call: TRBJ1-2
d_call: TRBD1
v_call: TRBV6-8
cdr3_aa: CASSYTILDRGSDYGYTF
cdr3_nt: TGTGCCAGCAGTTACACAATACTGGACAGGGGCTCAGACTATGGCTACACCTTC

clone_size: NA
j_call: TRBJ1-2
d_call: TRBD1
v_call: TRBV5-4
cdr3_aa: CASSDREWGFLYGYTF
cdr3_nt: TGTGCCAGCAGTGACAGGGAGTGGGGTTTTCTGTATGGCTACACCTTC

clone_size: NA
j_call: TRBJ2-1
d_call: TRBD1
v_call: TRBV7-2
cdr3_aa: CASSSRTGRRNEQFF
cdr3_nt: TGTGCCAGCAGCTCCCGGACAGGGAGACGCAATGAGCAGTTCTTC

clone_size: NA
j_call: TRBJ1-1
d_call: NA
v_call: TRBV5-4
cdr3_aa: CASSLDRNVATEAFF
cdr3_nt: TGTGCCAGCAGCTTGGACAGAAATGTTGCTACTGAAGCTTTCTTT

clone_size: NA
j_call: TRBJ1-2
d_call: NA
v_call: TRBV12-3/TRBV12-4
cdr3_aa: CASSLDRHYGYTF
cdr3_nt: TGTGCCAGCAGTTTAGACAGGCACTATGGCTACACCTTC

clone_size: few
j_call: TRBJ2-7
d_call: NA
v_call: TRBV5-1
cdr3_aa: CASSSTLQSYEQYF
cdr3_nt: TGCGCCAGCAGCTCGACTCTCCAATCCTACGAGCAGTACTTC

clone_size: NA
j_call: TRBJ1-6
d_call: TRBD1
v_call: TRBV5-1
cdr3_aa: CASSLPGQGSSPLHF
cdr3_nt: TGCGCCAGCAGCTTGCCGGGACAGGGGAGTTCACCCCTCCACTTT

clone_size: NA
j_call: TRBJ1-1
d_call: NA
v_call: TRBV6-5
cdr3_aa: CASSYGPRDTEAFF
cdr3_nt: TGTGCCAGCAGTTACGGGCCGAGGGACACTGAAGCTTTCTTT

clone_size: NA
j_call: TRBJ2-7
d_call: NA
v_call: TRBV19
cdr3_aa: CASSTSWDFYEQYF
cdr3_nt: TGTGCCAGTAGTACCTCCTGGGACTTCTACGAGCAGTACTTC

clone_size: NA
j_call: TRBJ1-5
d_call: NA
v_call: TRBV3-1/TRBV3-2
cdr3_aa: CASSQDRPGRVSNQPQHF
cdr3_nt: TGTGCCAGCAGCCAAGATAGGCCCGGCAGGGTGAGCAATCAGCCCCAGCATTTT

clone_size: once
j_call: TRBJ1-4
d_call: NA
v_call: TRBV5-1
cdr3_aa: CASSPLGGLNEKLFF
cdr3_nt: TGCGCCAGCAGCCCCCTGGGGGGACTCAATGAAAAACTGTTTTTT

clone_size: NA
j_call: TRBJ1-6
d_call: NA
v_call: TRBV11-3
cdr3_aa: CASSLAPQSRASSPLHF
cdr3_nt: TGTGCCAGCAGCTTAGCACCCCAGTCCAGGGCGAGTTCACCCCTCCACTTT

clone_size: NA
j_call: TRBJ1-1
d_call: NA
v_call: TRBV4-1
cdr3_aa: CASSQGRTDITAEAFF
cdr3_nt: TGCGCCAGCAGCCAAGGTAGGACAGACATTACGGCTGAAGCTTTCTTT

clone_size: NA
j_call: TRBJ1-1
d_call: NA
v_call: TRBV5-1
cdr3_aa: CASRPSGRTEAFF
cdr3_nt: TGCGCCAGCAGGCCATCTGGGAGAACTGAAGCTTTCTTT

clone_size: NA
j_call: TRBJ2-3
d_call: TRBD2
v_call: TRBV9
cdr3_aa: CASSVVGTAGGPQDTQYF
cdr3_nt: TGTGCCAGCAGCGTAGTAGGAACTGCGGGGGGGCCCCAAGATACGCAGTATTTT

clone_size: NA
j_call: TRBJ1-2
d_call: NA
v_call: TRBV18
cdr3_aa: CASSPLVSREAYGYTF
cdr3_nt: TGTGCCAGCTCACCCCTAGTTAGTAGGGAGGCCTATGGCTACACCTTC

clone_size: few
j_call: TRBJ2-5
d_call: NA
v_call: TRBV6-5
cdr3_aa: CASSPLYPETQYF
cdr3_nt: TGTGCCAGCAGCCCGCTCTATCCAGAGACCCAGTACTTC

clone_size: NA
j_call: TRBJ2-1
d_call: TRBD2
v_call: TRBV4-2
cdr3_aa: CASSASGGDYNEQFF
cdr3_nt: TGTGCCAGCAGCGCTAGCGGGGGGGACTACAATGAGCAGTTCTTC

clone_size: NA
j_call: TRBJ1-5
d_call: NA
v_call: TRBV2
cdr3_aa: CASTEGRSGQPQHF
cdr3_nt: TGTGCCAGCACCGAGGGCAGGTCTGGCCAGCCCCAGCATTTT

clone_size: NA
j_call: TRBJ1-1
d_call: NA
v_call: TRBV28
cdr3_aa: CAIGTGNTEAFF
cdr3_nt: TGTGCCATAGGCACAGGGAACACTGAAGCTTTCTTT

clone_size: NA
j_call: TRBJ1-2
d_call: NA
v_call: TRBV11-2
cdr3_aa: CASSLRRLEQRGNGYTF
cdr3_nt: TGTGCCAGCAGCTTACGGAGGTTGGAGCAGAGGGGGAATGGCTACACCTTC

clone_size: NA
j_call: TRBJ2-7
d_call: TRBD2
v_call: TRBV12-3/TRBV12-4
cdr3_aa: CASRAGGADEQYF
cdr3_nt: TGTGCCAGCAGGGCCGGGGGGGCGGACGAGCAGTACTTC

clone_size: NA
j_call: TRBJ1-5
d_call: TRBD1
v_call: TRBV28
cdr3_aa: CASSFGTGGRQPQHF
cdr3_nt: TGTGCCAGCAGTTTTGGGACAGGGGGCCGACAGCCCCAGCATTTT

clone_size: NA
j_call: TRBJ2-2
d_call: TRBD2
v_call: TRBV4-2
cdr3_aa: CASSQDRLAGAGELFF
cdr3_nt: TGTGCCAGCAGCCAAGATCGGCTAGCGGGGGCCGGGGAGCTGTTTTTT

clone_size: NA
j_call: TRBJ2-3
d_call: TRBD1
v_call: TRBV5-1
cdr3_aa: CASSFTGGFADTQYF
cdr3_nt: TGCGCCAGCAGCTTCACAGGGGGTTTCGCAGATACGCAGTATTTT

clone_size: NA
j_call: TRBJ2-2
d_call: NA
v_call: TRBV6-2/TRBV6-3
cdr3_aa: CASSGQNGELFF
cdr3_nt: TGTGCCAGCAGTGGACAGAACGGGGAGCTGTTTTTT